The sample holds many counts of the clone carrying this T cell receptor beta chain. Antigen specificity is unknown. Unique molecular identifiers were present on the cDNA, and a universal primer site came from template switching. TCRdb analysed the 5' RACE reads with MiXCR anew, one entry per CDR3 protein. The sample has 650,000 to 800,000 distinct CDR3 sequences; approximately 9% are singletons. This sample is drawn from a study of identical twins. General study points: Invariant cells of the MAIT and iNKT types might have partly distorted the zero-insertion analyses. Not following the same donors, the study drew its conclusions from cross-sectional statistical analysis. Reduced insertions were recorded for abundant cord blood beta clonotypes, with no such pattern in memory repertoires.

In germline, CDR1 is LGHDT, CDR2 YNNKEL (reference sequence). The ends were cut back, 0 bases at V and 7 bases at J, with 6 bases in the middle. The CDR3 is 13 residues long. The sample also formed part of further work on yellow fever vaccine responses in identical twins.

The sequence was obtained from a woman aged 18-29 years in good health. The genes are TRBV3-1 and TRBJ1-4; D is uncertain. Source material: PBMCs. The CDR3 nucleotides read TGTGCCAGCAGCCAAGACAGGAGTGAAAAACTGTTTTTT. Translating gives CASSQDRSEKLFF. Filled out from reference TRBV3-1 and TRBJ1-4, the complete variable domain reads DTAVSQTPKYLVTQMGNDKSIKCEQNLGHDTMYWYKQDSKKFLKIMFSYNNKELIINETVPNRFSPKSPDKAHLNLHINSLELGDSAVYFCASSQDRSEKLFFGSGTQLSVL.